This TCR beta chain was documented in a study of human T cells and chemical hapten exposure. Time point here: patch test 1, 2 weeks after DPC sensitization. The treatment denotes: therapeutic diphenylcyclopropenone sensitization with weekly scalp DPC. Alopecia patients, 18 to 70 years old and DPC-suitable, served as donors. This clonotype appeared many times. Its cognate antigen is unknown. General observations from the study: Alopecia in the donors means their immune response may deviate from healthy people's. As patch test score rose, PT1 expanded TCR counts tended to rise as well.

It was the library that attached unique molecular identifiers to individual cDNA molecules. A single record per CDR3 protein comes from TCRdb applying MiXCR to the RACE reads. This table has 85,000 to 100,000 distinct CDR3 sequences, 9.5% to 15% appearing once. The V and J ends lost 6 bases and 7 bases, in that order; junction bases with no gene match: 11. CDR3 length equals 14 residues. Specimen: whole blood, collected in connection with sensitization to the hapten diphenylcyclopropenone (DPC). This TCR came from a woman aged 40 to 55 with alopecia areata. Some clones in this sample may be carry-over from other donors' samples. The chain has TRBV12-3 or TRBV12-4 and TRBJ1-2; 7 nucleotides agree with TRBD1. This CDR3 is CASSYSGTAAGYTF. CDR3 bases: TGTGCCAGCAGCTACTCCGGGACAGCGGCTGGCTACACCTTC.